This TCR beta chain was recovered during a study of control samples from healthy donors and cancer patients. Using immunoSEQ multiplex PCR, the repertoire was profiled, and TCRdb retains in-frame clones only, with some absent. The table records some 120,000 clones, 85% to 95% of them present only once. With 2 bases removed from V and 0 bases from J, the gap between germline ends came to 14 bases. From germline, CDR1 is SGDLS and CDR2 YYNGEE. The CDR3 has 16 amino acids. Sequenced sample: blood. The genes are TRBV9 and TRBJ1-1; TRBD1 is a possible D gene (6 bases). The receptor's source is a man aged 18 to 35 in good health. This chain's CDR3 is CASSVLRGPMNTEAFF. CDR3 sequence (DNA): TGTGCCAGCAGCGTTCTCCGGGGGCCAATGAACACTGAAGCTTTCTTT.